Listed below are T cell receptor beta chains from one sample, sequenced in a study of response to subunit inactivated influenza vaccine. MiXCR, run by TCRdb on the RT-PCR reads, gives a single entry per CDR3 protein. The sample shows about 580,000 distinct CDR3 sequences, about 15% of them seen only once. Specimen: PBMCs from blood, collected 12 days after vaccination. These receptors all stem from a man aged 45-65 years who received an inactivated influenza vaccine. CDR3s include the opening cysteine and the closing phenylalanine or tryptophan. The order of the fields is D gene, clone size, V gene, J gene, CDR3 DNA, CDR3 protein. D genes are given only for firm matches. Not every row has a clone size; where given, it reads once, few, many or a size class.

>.|few|TRBV10-3|TRBJ1-2
TGTGCCATCAGTGAGTTGGGACGGGGAGGTGGCTACACCTTC
CAISELGRGGGYTF
>.|few|TRBV12-3/TRBV12-4|TRBJ1-5
TGTGCCAGCAGTTTATTCCCTGATCAGCCCCAGCATTTT
CASSLFPDQPQHF
>.|few|TRBV9|TRBJ1-6
TGTGCCAGCAGCGTAGAACAGGGCTCACCCCTCCACTTT
CASSVEQGSPLHF
>.|.|TRBV7-2|TRBJ2-5
TGTGCCAGCAGCTTTACGGTTCAAGAGACCCAGTACTTC
CASSFTVQETQYF
>.|many|TRBV29-1|TRBJ2-1
TGCAGCGTTGGATCCCAGCGCCCGGGAACTGAGCAGTTCTTC
CSVGSQRPGTEQFF
>TRBD1|.|TRBV28|TRBJ2-7
TGTGCCAGCAGACGGCACAGGGGAACCTACGAGCAGTACTTC
CASRRHRGTYEQYF
>.|many|TRBV23-1|TRBJ1-1
TGCGCCAGCAGTCAATCTGAGGGACCGAACACTGAAGCTTTCTTT
CASSQSEGPNTEAFF
>.|.|TRBV20-1|TRBJ2-1
TGCAGTGCTAGAGTTTTAGGTAGCGCCTCCTACAATGAGCAGTTCTTC
CSARVLGSASYNEQFF
>.|few|TRBV9|TRBJ2-4
TGTGCCAGCAGCGTAGGAGACAGGTTAGCCAAAAACATTCAGTACTTC
CASSVGDRLAKNIQYF
>.|few|TRBV5-1|TRBJ2-7
TGCGCCAGCAGCTTGGACGTTAGACAGGCCTACGAGCAGTACTTC
CASSLDVRQAYEQYF
>.|many|TRBV6-5|TRBJ1-5
TGTGCCACATCCAGGGACAACAATCAGCCCCAGCATTTT
CATSRDNNQPQHF
>TRBD1|.|TRBV5-5|TRBJ2-2
TGTGCCAGCAGCTTTACAGGGGCCTTGAACACCGGGGAGCTGTTTTTT
CASSFTGALNTGELFF
>TRBD2|.|TRBV4-1|TRBJ2-5
TGCGCCAGCAGCGAACCAGGCGGAGCGGGGGTGACCCAGTACTTC
CASSEPGGAGVTQYF
>.|.|TRBV5-6|TRBJ2-3
TGTGCCAGCAGCTTTGGGCCCACCAGCACAGATACGCAGTATTTT
CASSFGPTSTDTQYF
>.|few|TRBV5-1|TRBJ2-7
TGCGCCAGCAGCGAAAATACAGGGACCGAGCAGTACTTC
CASSENTGTEQYF
>.|medium-sized|TRBV11-1|TRBJ2-7
TGTGCCAGCAGCTTCTTTGAGGGCGAGCAGTACTTC
CASSFFEGEQYF
>TRBD1|.|TRBV7-3|TRBJ2-1
TGTGCCAGCAGTCGGACAGGGGGTTTTCTCAATGAGCAGTTCTTC
CASSRTGGFLNEQFF
>.|few|TRBV7-9|TRBJ1-6
TGTGCCAGCAGCTTAGTCGGGTCGGGACGGTCACCCCTCCACTTT
CASSLVGSGRSPLHF
>TRBD1|.|TRBV4-2|TRBJ2-6
TGTGCCAGCAGCCAAAGGGGGCAGTTCTCTGGGGCCAACGTCCTGACTTTC
CASSQRGQFSGANVLTF
>.|few|TRBV5-6|TRBJ1-5
TGTGCCAGCAGCTTTAGGGGCTCGGGGGGGAATCAGCCCCAGCATTTT
CASSFRGSGGNQPQHF
>.|.|TRBV11-2|TRBJ2-1
TGTGCCAGCAGCTTAGGGGAGCTGGGCCGGGGTGAGCAGTTCTTC
CASSLGELGRGEQFF
>TRBD2|few|TRBV4-2|TRBJ2-1
TGTGCCAGCAGCCAAGAAGGTACTAGCGGCCAGCCCAATGAGCAGTTCTTC
CASSQEGTSGQPNEQFF
>TRBD1|few|TRBV3-1|TRBJ2-7
TGTGCCAGCAGTCTACAGGGGGCAGTTGCCGAGCAGTACTTC
CASSLQGAVAEQYF
>TRBD2|.|TRBV27|TRBJ2-7
TGTGCCAGCAGTTTAGGGCGGGGGGCATCCTACGAGCAGTACTTC
CASSLGRGASYEQYF
>TRBD1|many|TRBV24-1|TRBJ2-3
TGTGCCACCAGTGATAGACAGGGTGGGACGCAGTATTTT
CATSDRQGGTQYF
>.|few|TRBV20-1|TRBJ1-1
TGCAGTGCTAGGTGGGAAATGAACACTGAAGCTTTCTTT
CSARWEMNTEAFF
>TRBD1|.|TRBV7-2|TRBJ2-7
TGTGCCAGCAGCGCGGACAGGGCCTGGAGGGAGCAGTACTTC
CASSADRAWREQYF
>.|few|TRBV9|TRBJ1-1
TGTGCCAGCAGCCCTCCGGGAACCTTGAACACTGAAGCTTTCTTT
CASSPPGTLNTEAFF
>TRBD2|many|TRBV15|TRBJ2-1
TGTGCCACCAGCAATACAGACCCGGGACTAGGTGAGCAGTTCTTC
CATSNTDPGLGEQFF